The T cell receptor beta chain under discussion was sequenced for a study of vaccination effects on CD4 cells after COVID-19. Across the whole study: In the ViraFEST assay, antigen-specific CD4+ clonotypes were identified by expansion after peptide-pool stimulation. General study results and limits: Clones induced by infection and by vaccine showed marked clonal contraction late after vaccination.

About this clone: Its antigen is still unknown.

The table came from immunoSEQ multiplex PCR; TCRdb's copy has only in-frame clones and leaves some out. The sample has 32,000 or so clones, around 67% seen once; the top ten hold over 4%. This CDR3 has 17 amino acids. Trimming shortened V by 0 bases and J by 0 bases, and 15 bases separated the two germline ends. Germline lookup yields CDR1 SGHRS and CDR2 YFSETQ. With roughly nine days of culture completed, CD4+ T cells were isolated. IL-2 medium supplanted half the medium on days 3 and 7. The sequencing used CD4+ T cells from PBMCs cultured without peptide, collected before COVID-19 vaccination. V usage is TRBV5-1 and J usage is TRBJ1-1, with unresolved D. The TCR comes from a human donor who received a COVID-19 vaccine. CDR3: CASSLGVGRQLNTEAFF. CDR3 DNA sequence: TGCGCCAGCAGCTTGGGGGTTGGAAGGCAGTTGAACACTGAAGCTTTCTTT.